This TCR beta chain derives from a study of metastatic and nonmetastatic thyroid tumors (dated by TCRdb to the early 2020s). Turning to the overall study: The researchers compared repertoires between peripheral blood samples and tumor or nodule tissue samples from patients with malignant or benign thyroid disease.

What the work shows at the level of the full study, not this receptor alone: TCR beta diversity was reported as significantly higher in malignant tumors than in benign nodules, in both blood and tumor samples.

No patient had received any treatment before thyroid surgery. Patient clinical samples collected from the early 2010s to the late 2010s were retrospectively analysed using T-cell receptor beta sequencing. CDR1 and CDR2 are drawn from the germline V gene (reference sequence): LGHDT, YNNKEL. Taken from cysteine to phenylalanine, the CDR3 has 13 residues. The entry retains the CDR3 DNA only, 39 bases that are in frame from base 1. V is reduced by 6 bases and J by 5 bases, leaving a spacing of 10 bases between them. In this sample, this clone turned up many times. What this receptor recognizes is not known. No much larger clone exists at a distance of one base, and base qualities are not known. Libraries were made using PCR. Reads for this sample came from an Illumina HiSeq 4000. High-throughput sequencing was used to profile the TCR beta-chain CDR3 region of every patient. In the paper's pipeline: A classifier to discriminate distant-metastatic papillary thyroid cancer patients was built from CDR3 differences across clinicopathological groups. To measure repertoire diversity the researchers used the Shannon index, while the Morisita-Horn index served to gauge how similar the tumor and blood repertoires were. The raw public reads went through TCRdb reprocessing: fastp at Q25, MiXCR clone calling, in-frame beta chains kept. TCRdb, not the authors, supplied the V and J calls. This sample lists about 40,000 clones; roughly an eighth were detected once. The top ten hold around 21% of the sample.

This chain joins TRBV3-1 to TRBJ2-2; the D gene is perhaps TRBD1 or TRBD2, as each covers 5 bases. Input material: blood. The source is a female donor with papillary thyroid cancer or a benign thyroid nodule (not recorded which). Some clones in this sample may be carry-over from other donors' samples. The CDR3 protein is CASRPWGTGELFF. The sequence in DNA is TGTGCCAGCAGACCTTGGGGGACCGGGGAGCTGTTTTTT.